Shown below are 30 T cell receptor beta chains from a single sample sequenced in a study of blood T cell repertoires in COVID-19. Only in-frame clones appear in the TCRdb table, and some are missing; sequencing was by immunoSEQ multiplex PCR. The sample records hundreds of thousands of clones, 85% to 90% being singletons. The sequenced sample consisted of peripheral blood. The receptors shown here come from a man aged 50 to 59 with acute or convalescent COVID-19.

This clone appeared a single time. The gene calls are TRBV5-1 and TRBJ1-1; 9 bases agree with TRBD1. V gave up 0 bases and J gave up 0 bases; unmatched junction bases: 9. Germline CDR1 is SGHRS and CDR2 is YFSETQ. This CDR3 is built from 18 residues. Here the CDR3 reads CASSLDSTGGVMNTEAFF. The CDR3 region has the DNA TGCGCCAGCAGCTTGGATAGCACAGGGGGCGTCATGAACACTGAAGCTTTCTTT.

The V gene is TRBV7-9, the J gene TRBJ2-1; perhaps TRBD1 as D (5 bases). Germline V gene sequence: CDR1 SEHNR, CDR2 FQNEAQ (reference sequence). Trimming pared 2 bases from V and 3 bases from J, leaving 11 bases between. The CDR3 consists of 15 residues. The chain's CDR3 is CASSLRGSLYNEQFF. The CDR3 nucleotides read TGTGCCAGCAGCTTAAGGGGTAGTCTCTACAATGAGCAGTTCTTC. Full variable domain (missing parts from reference TRBV7-9 and TRBJ2-1): DTGVSQNPRHKITKRGQNVTFRCDPISEHNRLYWYRQTLGQGPEFLTYFQNEAQLEKSRLLSDRFSAERPKGSFSTLEIQRTEQGDSAMYLCASSLRGSLYNEQFFGPGTRLTVL.

The V call is TRBV5-6, the J call TRBJ1-2; D is perhaps TRBD1 (5 bases). Germline V gene data show CDR1 as SGHDT and CDR2 as YYEEEE. This CDR3 comprises 15 residues. V was cut by 2 bases and J by 4 bases, with 15 bases left in between. The CDR3 sequence: CASSFRGSPLYGYTF. The CDR3 bases are TGTGCCAGCAGCTTTAGGGGATCCCCCCTCTATGGCTACACCTTC. The complete variable domain, with remaining parts taken from reference TRBV5-6 and TRBJ1-2, reads DAGVTQSPTHLIKTRGQQVTLRCSPKSGHDTVSWYQQALGQGPQFIFQYYEEEERQRGNFPDRFSGHQFPNYSSELNVNALLLGDSALYLCASSFRGSPLYGYTFGSGTRLTVV.

This clone was counted a few times. This chain uses TRBV5-1 with TRBJ2-7; the match to TRBD1 covers 9 bases. J was trimmed by 5 bases and V by 7 bases; bases with no gene match: 10. The germline V gene has CDR1 SGHRS and CDR2 YFSETQ. The CDR3 has 14 residues. The CDR3 spells CASHSGTGINEQYF. The CDR3 nucleotides read TGCGCCAGCCATTCAGGGACAGGGATCAACGAGCAGTACTTC.

This rearrangement joins TRBV7-8 to TRBJ1-1; 7 positions match TRBD1. The CDR3 is 15 residues long. With 5 bases clipped from V and 1 base from J, the junction kept 7 bases outside the gene matches. Germline V gene sequence: CDR1 SGHVS, CDR2 FQNEAQ. The CDR3 loop reads CASSPRDSRNTEAFF. The CDR3 DNA reads TGTGCCAGCAGCCCCCGGGACAGCAGGAACACTGAAGCTTTCTTT.

V usage is TRBV9 and J usage is TRBJ2-2, with 9 bases fitting TRBD1. The germline gives CDR1 SGDLS, CDR2 YYNGEE. This CDR3 is 16 amino acids long. J gave up 3 bases and V 4 bases, and 7 bases lay outside the gene matches. CDR3 sequence reads: CASSTLRQGDTGELFF. The DNA for the CDR3 is TGTGCCAGCAGCACCTTGAGACAGGGGGACACCGGGGAGCTGTTTTTT.

The CDR3 DNA sequence: TGTGCCAGCAGTTCAGGGACAGGGAGGGGCTACACCTTC. It is translated as CASSSGTGRGYTF. The V and J genes are TRBV12-3 or TRBV12-4 and TRBJ1-2, with 9 bases lining up with TRBD1. There are 13 residues in the CDR3. V was clipped by 4 bases and J by 8 bases; unmatched bases: 5.

This clone was seen only once. The chain has TRBV6-6 and TRBJ1-3; D gene unclear. This CDR3 is built from 12 residues. Germline V CDR1 and CDR2: MNHNY, SVGAGI (reference sequence). V was cut by 0 bases and J by 8 bases, with 5 bases left in between. The CDR3 loop is CASSYSRDTIYF. CDR3 in DNA: TGTGCCAGCAGTTACTCCCGGGACACCATATATTTT.

The chain joins TRBV10-1 to TRBJ2-5, with TRBD2 matching over 12 bases. V was pared by 2 bases and J by 1 base, with 2 bases of the junction left unmatched. Looked up from germline, CDR1 is WNHNN and CDR2 is SYGVQD (reference sequence). The CDR3 totals 16 residues. In DNA form, the CDR3 reads TGCGCCAGCAGTGAGGCACTAGCGGGGGGCCAAGAGACCCAGTACTTC. Translating it yields CASSEALAGGQETQYF.

The V call is TRBV5-1, the J call TRBJ1-1; 10 nucleotides line up with TRBD1. Trimming removed 3 bases from V and 3 bases from J; junction bases left unmatched: 5. This CDR3 is 15 amino acids long. Germline V CDR1 and CDR2: SGHRS, YFSETQ. The CDR3 nucleotides read TGCGCCAGCAGCTCGGGACAGGGGCTCGACACTGAAGCTTTCTTT. Protein product: CASSSGQGLDTEAFF.

The chain is built from TRBV7-3 and TRBJ1-2; perhaps TRBD1 as D (5 bases). The CDR3 is 13 amino acids. The germline V and J ends were trimmed by 4 bases and 6 bases, with 12 bases remaining between them. Germline V lookup: CDR1 SGHTA, CDR2 FQGTGA. The CDR3 here is CASSSQGLDGYTF. The CDR3, as DNA: TGTGCCAGCAGCTCTCAGGGTTTAGATGGCTACACCTTC.

This chain connects TRBV11-2 to TRBJ1-3, with no clear D. This CDR3 region has 17 residues. Germline V gene lookup returns CDR1 SGHAT and CDR2 FQNNGV. V dropped 5 bases and J dropped 0 bases, with 17 bases sitting between them. DNA for the CDR3: TGTGCCAGCAGCGGAGGACTGTACTTTAACTCTGGAAACACCATATATTTT. This codes for CASSGGLYFNSGNTIYF.

V usage is TRBV7-6 and J usage is TRBJ2-2, with 7 bases lining up with TRBD1. The CDR3 extends over 15 amino acids. V lost 5 bases, J lost 4 bases, and 7 bases stayed unmatched. Germline V gene lookup returns CDR1 SGHVS and CDR2 FNYEAQ. This CDR3 reads CASSPGQAVTGELFF. The CDR3 bases are TGTGCCAGCAGCCCCGGACAGGCCGTCACCGGGGAGCTGTTTTTT.

This chain connects TRBV5-1 to TRBJ2-5; 9 bases fit TRBD1. The CDR3 is 13 amino acids. Germline V lookup: CDR1 SGHRS, CDR2 YFSETQ. V shed 4 bases, J shed 4 bases, and the junction held 2 bases outside the gene matches. The CDR3 is CASSQDRGETQYF. CDR3 sequence (DNA): TGCGCCAGCAGCCAGGACAGGGGAGAGACCCAGTACTTC.

V and J are TRBV5-4 and TRBJ2-7; a weak D match, TRBD1 (6 bases). With 3 bases removed from V and 4 bases from J, the gap between germline ends came to 11 bases. The CDR3 totals 13 residues. In germline, CDR1 is SGHNT, CDR2 YYREEE (reference sequence). The CDR3 here is CASSSQGGYEQYF. In nucleotides, the CDR3 is TGTGCCAGCAGCTCACAGGGCGGGTACGAGCAGTACTTC.

This clone was observed a few times. The J gene is TRBJ2-7, the V gene TRBV21-1; TRBD1, as called in the table, went unchecked against the DNA. TRBV21-1 is classified as a pseudogene. The CDR3 extends over 14 amino acids. As DNA, the CDR3 is TGTGCCAGCAGCACTCCGGACAGGGATCATTTGCAGTACTTC. This codes for CASSTPDRDHLQYF.

The rearrangement links TRBV19 to TRBJ1-1; D remains ambiguous. The germline CDR1 and CDR2 sequences are LNHDA and SQIVND (reference sequence). This CDR3 has 15 amino acids. V was trimmed by 6 bases and J by 0 bases, leaving 14 bases between them. CDR3 coding DNA: TGTGCCAGTAGCCCATGGGAGGGTGTGAACACTGAAGCTTTCTTT. Its translation: CASSPWEGVNTEAFF.

The gene calls are TRBV6-6 and TRBJ2-2; TRBD1 aligns across 7 bases. Germline V CDR1 and CDR2: MNHNY, SVGAGI (reference sequence). The J segment lost 4 bases and the V segment lost 8 bases, leaving 7 bases of the junction unmatched. This CDR3 spans 14 amino acids. The CDR3 here is CASQTGVTTGELFF. Written as DNA, the CDR3 is TGTGCCAGCCAAACAGGGGTGACCACCGGGGAGCTGTTTTTT.

This chain uses TRBV4-1 with TRBJ1-4; D is perhaps TRBD1 (6 bases). Germline CDR1 MGHRA, CDR2 YSYEKL. There are 17 residues in the CDR3. Trimming took off 0 bases at V and 5 bases at J, with 16 bases between the two ends. The CDR3 protein is CASSQDGRGQGNEKLFF. CDR3 coding DNA: TGCGCCAGCAGCCAAGATGGTAGAGGGCAGGGGAATGAAAAACTGTTTTTT.

The V and J genes are TRBV13 and TRBJ1-1; D may be TRBD1 (6 bases). V was clipped by 2 bases and J by 7 bases, with 14 bases between them. CDR1 and CDR2 from the germline V gene are PRHDT and FYEKMQ (reference sequence). The CDR3 is 14 residues long. In nucleotides, the CDR3 is TGTGCCAGCAGCTTATGGCCACAGGGAGTTGAAGCTTTCTTT. Encoded protein: CASSLWPQGVEAFF.

The chain recombines TRBV10-2 with TRBJ2-5; TRBD2 aligns across 10 bases. This CDR3 has 15 residues. CDR1 WSHSY and CDR2 SAAADI come from the germline V gene. Losses at the gene ends were 8 bases for V and 2 bases for J; bases not matched to a gene: 8. CDR3: CASRGLAGAQETQYF. The CDR3 nucleotides are TGCGCCAGCCGGGGGCTAGCGGGGGCGCAAGAGACCCAGTACTTC.

The rearrangement links TRBV10-3 to TRBJ2-1; TRBD2 agrees at 15 bases. The length of the CDR3 is 19 residues. Unmatched junction bases numbered 9, after V lost 6 bases and J lost 0 bases. CDR1 ENHRY and CDR2 SYGVKD come from the germline V gene. CDR3 DNA sequence: TGTGCCATCAGCCGGACTAGCGGGGGGGCCGCCCCCTCCTACAATGAGCAGTTCTTC. Translating it yields CAISRTSGGAAPSYNEQFF.

The rearrangement uses TRBV28 and TRBJ1-1; a weak D match, TRBD1 (6 bases). Per germline, CDR1 MDHEN and CDR2 SYDVKM. Between the trimmed V and J ends, which lost 2 bases and 3 bases, there was a span of 13 bases. The CDR3 extends over 15 amino acids. The CDR3 loop reads CASSLPQGLDTEAFF. CDR3 bases: TGTGCCAGCAGTTTACCCCAGGGGTTGGACACTGAAGCTTTCTTT.

This clone occurred a few times. V gene TRBV30 combines with J gene TRBJ1-1, with D possibly matching TRBD1 (5 bases). CDR1 and CDR2 (germline): GTSNPN, SVGIG (reference sequence). V was shortened by 6 bases and J by 0 bases, with 14 bases between the two germline ends. The CDR3 sequence is 14 residues long. The CDR3 DNA reads TGTGCCTGTGGGGGGAGGGACTTGAACACTGAAGCTTTCTTT. It yields the protein CACGGRDLNTEAFF.

This clone has a single count. The chain has TRBV7-9 and TRBJ2-3; perhaps D is TRBD1 or TRBD2 (7 bases each). The CDR3 runs to 16 residues. The ends were cut back, 7 bases at V and 0 bases at J, with 17 bases in the middle. The germline gives CDR1 SEHNR, CDR2 FQNEAQ (reference sequence). The CDR3 loop reads CASTRGGLMSTDTQYF. For the CDR3, the DNA is TGTGCCAGCACCAGGGGGGGCCTGATGAGCACAGATACGCAGTATTTT.

This chain uses TRBV12-3 or TRBV12-4 with TRBJ2-5; possible D gene TRBD2, 5 bases. Between the trimmed V and J ends, which lost 2 bases and 4 bases, there was a span of 5 bases. The CDR3 loop spans 12 amino acids. The DNA of the CDR3 is TGTGCCAGCAGTTTACGGGGAGAGACCCAGTACTTC. Protein: CASSLRGETQYF.

The chain joins TRBV11-2 to TRBJ2-7; tentative D call: TRBD1 (6 bases). Germline assignment: CDR1 SGHAT and CDR2 FQNNGV. This CDR3 spans 13 amino acids. Trimming took 5 bases from V and 6 from J, leaving 14 bases between them. The CDR3 DNA is TGTGCCAGCAGCCCGTACAGGGACCCCGAGCAGTACTTC. Translated, it gives CASSPYRDPEQYF.

The chain couples TRBV27 to TRBJ1-2; TRBD1 aligns across 9 bases. The CDR3 contains 14 residues. V trimming: 5 bases; J trimming: 4 bases; junction bases outside the gene matches: 5. In germline, CDR1 is MNHEY, CDR2 SMNVEV (reference sequence). The CDR3 loop reads CASSLRTGVYGYTF. As DNA, the CDR3 is TGTGCCAGCAGTCTCCGGACAGGGGTCTATGGCTACACCTTC.

The V gene is TRBV5-1, the J gene TRBJ2-4, with D unresolved. Trimming stripped 7 bases from V and 1 base from J, with 9 bases between. The CDR3 totals 13 residues. Germline V gene data show CDR1 as SGHRS and CDR2 as YFSETQ. The CDR3 loop reads CASRDGAKNIQYF. CDR3 nucleotide sequence: TGCGCCAGCCGAGACGGGGCCAAAAACATTCAGTACTTC.

This rearrangement joins TRBV9 to TRBJ1-2; TRBD1 matches at 7 bases. Trimming took 2 bases from V and 4 from J; bases not matched to a gene: 8. The CDR3 has 15 amino acids. Germline CDR1 is SGDLS and CDR2 is YYNGEE. CDR3 DNA: TGTGCCAGCAGCGTTCTGGGACAGCCGATCTATGGCTACACCTTC. Encoded protein: CASSVLGQPIYGYTF.